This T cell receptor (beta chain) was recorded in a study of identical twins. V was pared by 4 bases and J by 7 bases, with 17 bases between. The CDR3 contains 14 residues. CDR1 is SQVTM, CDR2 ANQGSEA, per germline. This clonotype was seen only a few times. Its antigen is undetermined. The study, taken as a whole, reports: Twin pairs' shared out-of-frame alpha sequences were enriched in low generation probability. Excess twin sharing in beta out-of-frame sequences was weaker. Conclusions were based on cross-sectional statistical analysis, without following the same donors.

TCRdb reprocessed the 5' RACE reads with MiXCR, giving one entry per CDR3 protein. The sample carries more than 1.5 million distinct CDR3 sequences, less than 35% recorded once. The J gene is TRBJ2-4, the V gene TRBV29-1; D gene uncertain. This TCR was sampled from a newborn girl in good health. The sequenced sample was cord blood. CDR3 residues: CSVVLTIPRNIQYF. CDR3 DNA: TGCAGCGTTGTCCTCACTATTCCGCGGAACATTCAGTACTTC.